This T cell receptor (beta chain) stems from a study of T cell responses to AZD1222 COVID-19 vaccine. Study-wide results and caveats: It was only after the peak T cell response that any repertoires were sampled.

In regard to this clone: The antigen is undetermined.

Here immunoSEQ multiplex PCR was the method, and the copy in TCRdb shows in-frame clones only, minus some. The sample contains around 150,000 clones, about 93% of which appear only once. The germline V and J ends were trimmed by 4 bases and 1 base, with 11 bases remaining between them. The CDR3 consists of 14 residues. From germline, CDR1 is MNHEY and CDR2 SVGAGI. The origin of this receptor is an adult in good health. The chain joins TRBV6-5 to TRBJ2-7, with a weak D call TRBD1 (6 bases). This specimen was peripheral blood, taken on day 0 of AZD1222 vaccination. For the CDR3, the DNA is TGTGCCAGCAGTTGGGGGCCATCTTCCTACGAGCAGTACTTC. It codes for CASSWGPSSYEQYF.